This entry concerns a single TCR beta chain. As yet, its antigen is unknown. These data come from a study of T-cell memory formation after mild COVID-19. About the research overall: TCR clusters largely stayed donor specific. Findings and caveats of the study: CD8+ contracting clones occupied EMRA, while CD4+ ones occupied mainly CM and EM.

The CDR3 sequence is 16 residues long. V dropped 4 bases and J dropped 0; count of bases not matched to a gene: 5. CDR1 SGHRS and CDR2 YFSETQ come from the germline V gene. Each CDR3 protein is one row after TCRdb ran MiXCR on the 5' RACE reads. The sample records hundreds of thousands of distinct CDR3 sequences, 15% to 20% being singletons. Sequenced material: PBMCs or a T cell subset sorted from them (not recorded which). The receptor was isolated from a man aged 18 to 35 who had mild COVID-19 (a few samples of this study predate the infection). Cell type and time point are not known. This chain links TRBV5-1 with TRBJ2-1, with TRBD2 identical over 9 bases. The CDR3 spells CASSPLAGSSYNEQFF. The CDR3 region has the DNA TGCGCCAGCAGCCCTCTAGCGGGGAGCTCCTACAATGAGCAGTTCTTC.